A single sample is the source of the 4 T cell receptor beta chains below, sequenced in a study of cytomegalovirus exposure and HLA in healthy donors. The PCR employed 60 Vbeta primers together with 13 Jbeta primers. Clones were read by immunoSEQ multiplex PCR, and TCRdb kept only the in-frame ones, dropping some. The repertoire holds about 110,000 clones, 55% to 75% seen once, with roughly 8.2% in the top ten. Sequencing used PBMCs. These receptors all come from a woman aged 35 to 49 in good health and CMV-seropositive.

The chain has TRBV6-4 and TRBJ2-7; D call uncertain. The germline V gene encodes CDR1 MRHNA and CDR2 SNTAGT. CDR3 length: 14 residues. The V end lost 0 bases, the J end lost 0 bases, and 6 bases lay between the germline ends. As DNA, the CDR3 is TGTGCCAGCAGTGACTCTAGGAGCTCCTACGAGCAGTACTTC. Amino acid sequence: CASSDSRSSYEQYF.

This rearrangement joins TRBV11-2 to TRBJ2-3, with 8 bases matching TRBD1. V shed 4 bases and J 9 bases; nucleotides not matched to a gene: 3. Per the germline V gene, CDR1 is SGHAT and CDR2 is FQNNGV. CDR3 size: 12 residues. The CDR3 loop is CASSSDRATQYF. In DNA, the CDR3 is TGTGCCAGCAGCTCGGACAGGGCAACGCAGTATTTT. Using reference TRBV11-2 and TRBJ2-3 for the parts outside the CDR3, the full variable domain is EAGVAQSPRYKIIEKRQSVAFWCNPISGHATLYWYQQILGQGPKLLIQFQNNGVVDDSQLPKDRFSAERLKGVDSTLKIQPAKLEDSAVYLCASSSDRATQYFGPGTRLTVL.

The V and J genes are TRBV7-2 and TRBJ1-2; 8 bases are shared with TRBD1. Germline V gene data show CDR1 as SGHTA and CDR2 as FQGNSA. V shed 6 bases, J shed 3 bases, and the junction held 3 bases outside the gene matches. The CDR3 covers 13 residues. Here the CDR3 reads CASRTTGDYGYTF. CDR3 DNA: TGTGCCAGCAGAACGACAGGGGACTATGGCTACACCTTC.

This clone showed up just a few times. The chain is built from TRBV29-1 and TRBJ1-1; D is perhaps TRBD1 (6 bases). The CDR3 loop spans 13 amino acids. Per the germline V gene, CDR1 is SQVTM and CDR2 is ANQGSEA. V dropped 6 bases and J dropped 5 bases, with 16 bases sitting between them. CDR3 DNA: TGCAGCGTCAGACAGGTCAGGGGAACTGAAGCTTTCTTT. Translating gives CSVRQVRGTEAFF.